A selection of T cell receptor beta chains follows, all from one sample in a study of beta chain features in type 1 diabetes. Produced via immunoSEQ multiplex PCR; TCRdb's table is partial and in-frame only. The table includes 240,000 or so clones, 25% to 30% detected once. The source material was central memory CD4+ T cells from blood. The receptor set was obtained from a man younger than 40 in good health. Each CDR3 is given with its conserved first and last residue. A D gene is named only where the DNA matches it firmly. Not all rows give a size; the values are once, few, many and, for expanded clones, a class.

cdr3_length: 19; j_call: TRBJ2-5; v_call: TRBV7-2; clone_size: many; d_call: TRBD2; cdr3_aa: CASSRKIAGGRVGEGAQYF; cdr3_nt: TGTGCCAGCAGCCGGAAGATAGCGGGAGGACGCGTGGGGGAAGGAGCCCAGTACTTC
cdr3_length: 14; j_call: TRBJ2-7; v_call: TRBV19; clone_size: few; d_call: NA; cdr3_aa: CASSLRGAFREQYF; cdr3_nt: TGTGCCAGTAGTCTGCGAGGGGCGTTCCGCGAGCAGTACTTC
cdr3_length: 14; j_call: TRBJ2-2; v_call: TRBV7-9; clone_size: few; d_call: TRBD1; cdr3_aa: CASNRQGATGELFF; cdr3_nt: TGTGCCAGCAATCGACAGGGGGCTACCGGGGAGCTGTTTTTT
cdr3_length: 17; j_call: TRBJ2-1; v_call: TRBV9; clone_size: NA; d_call: NA; cdr3_aa: CASSKPGLSSSYNEQFF; cdr3_nt: TGTGCCAGCAGTAAGCCGGGACTGTCAAGCTCCTACAATGAGCAGTTCTTC
cdr3_length: 14; j_call: TRBJ1-6; v_call: TRBV2; clone_size: few; d_call: NA; cdr3_aa: CASREGRSNSPLHF; cdr3_nt: TGTGCCAGCAGGGAGGGACGGTCCAATTCACCCCTCCACTTT
cdr3_length: 15; j_call: TRBJ2-7; v_call: TRBV5-1; clone_size: few; d_call: NA; cdr3_aa: CASTRGKTGIYEQYF; cdr3_nt: TGCGCCAGCACTCGCGGAAAAACAGGCATCTACGAGCAGTACTTC
cdr3_length: 14; j_call: TRBJ1-1; v_call: TRBV27; clone_size: few; d_call: TRBD1; cdr3_aa: CASSPDRDGTEAFF; cdr3_nt: TGTGCCAGCAGTCCTGACAGGGATGGGACTGAAGCTTTCTTT
cdr3_length: 14; j_call: TRBJ2-1; v_call: TRBV6-5; clone_size: NA; d_call: NA; cdr3_aa: CASGTRSSYNEQFF; cdr3_nt: TGTGCCAGTGGGACAAGGAGCTCCTACAATGAGCAGTTCTTC
cdr3_length: 13; j_call: TRBJ1-1; v_call: TRBV6-1; clone_size: few; d_call: NA; cdr3_aa: CASSLNQGTEAFF; cdr3_nt: TGTGCCAGCAGTTTAAACCAGGGTACTGAAGCTTTCTTT
cdr3_length: 15; j_call: TRBJ1-2; v_call: TRBV25-1; clone_size: many; d_call: NA; cdr3_aa: CASSEPGPLGDGYTF; cdr3_nt: TGTGCCAGCAGTGAACCCGGCCCCTTGGGCGATGGCTACACCTTC
cdr3_length: 14; j_call: TRBJ2-7; v_call: TRBV6-5; clone_size: NA; d_call: TRBD1; cdr3_aa: CARIPGTGNYEQYF; cdr3_nt: TGTGCCAGAATTCCCGGGACAGGGAACTACGAGCAGTACTTC
cdr3_length: 15; j_call: TRBJ2-7; v_call: TRBV9; clone_size: few; d_call: TRBD2; cdr3_aa: CASSVAGLAGSEQYF; cdr3_nt: TGTGCCAGCAGCGTAGCTGGGCTAGCGGGATCCGAGCAGTACTTC
cdr3_length: 15; j_call: TRBJ2-3; v_call: TRBV25-1; clone_size: few; d_call: TRBD1; cdr3_aa: CASSGTGGIADTQYF; cdr3_nt: TGTGCCAGCAGTGGGACAGGGGGCATCGCGGATACGCAGTATTTT
cdr3_length: 15; j_call: TRBJ2-7; v_call: TRBV9; clone_size: NA; d_call: NA; cdr3_aa: CASSAEDLGSYEQYF; cdr3_nt: TGTGCCAGCAGCGCCGAGGACCTTGGCTCCTACGAGCAGTACTTC
cdr3_length: 16; j_call: TRBJ2-2; v_call: TRBV30; clone_size: NA; d_call: TRBD1; cdr3_aa: CAWSLAGTGNTGELFF; cdr3_nt: TGTGCCTGGAGTCTAGCCGGGACAGGGAACACCGGGGAGCTGTTTTTT
cdr3_length: 14; j_call: TRBJ2-2; v_call: TRBV5-4; clone_size: few; d_call: NA; cdr3_aa: CASSSGAGTGELFF; cdr3_nt: TGTGCCAGCAGCTCTGGGGCAGGGACCGGGGAGCTGTTTTTT
cdr3_length: 12; j_call: TRBJ2-7; v_call: TRBV28; clone_size: NA; d_call: NA; cdr3_aa: CASRRRANEQYF; cdr3_nt: TGTGCCAGCAGGAGAAGAGCGAACGAGCAGTACTTC
cdr3_length: 14; j_call: TRBJ2-3; v_call: TRBV7-9; clone_size: few; d_call: NA; cdr3_aa: CASSYLSDTDTQYF; cdr3_nt: TGTGCCAGCAGCTACCTATCGGACACAGATACGCAGTATTTT
cdr3_length: 14; j_call: TRBJ1-1; v_call: TRBV29-1; clone_size: NA; d_call: TRBD1; cdr3_aa: CSAGGTGSATEAFF; cdr3_nt: TGCAGCGCCGGAGGGACAGGATCGGCCACTGAAGCTTTCTTT
cdr3_length: 13; j_call: TRBJ2-4; v_call: TRBV27; clone_size: many; d_call: NA; cdr3_aa: CASSGDRSYIQYF; cdr3_nt: TGTGCCAGCAGTGGGGACCGGAGCTACATTCAGTACTTC
cdr3_length: 13; j_call: TRBJ2-5; v_call: TRBV5-1; clone_size: NA; d_call: NA; cdr3_aa: CASRQGWGETQYF; cdr3_nt: TGCGCCAGCAGGCAGGGTTGGGGAGAGACCCAGTACTTC
cdr3_length: 15; j_call: TRBJ2-1; v_call: TRBV5-4; clone_size: many; d_call: NA; cdr3_aa: CASSSPGIGANEQFF; cdr3_nt: TGTGCCAGCAGCTCCCCAGGGATAGGGGCCAATGAGCAGTTCTTC
cdr3_length: 14; j_call: TRBJ2-3; v_call: TRBV29-1; clone_size: NA; d_call: NA; cdr3_aa: CSVPRGASTDTQYF; cdr3_nt: TGCAGCGTCCCCCGCGGGGCCTCAACAGATACGCAGTATTTT
cdr3_length: 14; j_call: TRBJ2-2; v_call: TRBV27; clone_size: NA; d_call: TRBD1; cdr3_aa: CASRVTGDTGELFF; cdr3_nt: TGTGCCAGCAGGGTGACAGGGGACACCGGGGAGCTGTTTTTT
cdr3_length: 14; j_call: TRBJ2-1; v_call: TRBV5-1; clone_size: few; d_call: NA; cdr3_aa: CASSLQGSYNEQFF; cdr3_nt: TGCGCCAGCAGCTTGCAGGGCTCCTACAATGAGCAGTTCTTC
cdr3_length: 14; j_call: TRBJ1-1; v_call: TRBV6-5; clone_size: NA; d_call: NA; cdr3_aa: CASRILGMNTEAFF; cdr3_nt: TGTGCCAGCAGGATCTTGGGCATGAACACTGAAGCTTTCTTT
cdr3_length: 16; j_call: TRBJ2-1; v_call: TRBV4-2; clone_size: NA; d_call: NA; cdr3_aa: CASSLQSSASYNEQFF; cdr3_nt: TGTGCCAGCAGCCTCCAATCTAGCGCCTCCTACAATGAGCAGTTCTTC
cdr3_length: 15; j_call: TRBJ2-1; v_call: TRBV29-1; clone_size: few; d_call: TRBD1; cdr3_aa: CSVASGTGGGNEQFF; cdr3_nt: TGCAGCGTAGCTTCCGGGACAGGGGGTGGCAATGAGCAGTTCTTC
cdr3_length: 16; j_call: TRBJ2-7; v_call: TRBV30; clone_size: NA; d_call: NA; cdr3_aa: CAWSLGGSGRGYEQYF; cdr3_nt: TGTGCCTGGAGTCTAGGGGGGTCAGGCCGAGGTTACGAGCAGTACTTC
cdr3_length: 12; j_call: TRBJ1-1; v_call: TRBV6-1; clone_size: NA; d_call: NA; cdr3_aa: CASSMINTEAFF; cdr3_nt: TGTGCCAGCAGCATGATAAACACTGAAGCTTTCTTT
cdr3_length: 16; j_call: TRBJ2-1; v_call: TRBV25-1; clone_size: NA; d_call: TRBD1; cdr3_aa: CASSDARTGRWNEQFF; cdr3_nt: TGTGCCAGCAGTGATGCCAGGACAGGGCGTTGGAATGAGCAGTTCTTC
cdr3_length: 14; j_call: TRBJ1-3; v_call: TRBV14; clone_size: few; d_call: NA; cdr3_aa: CASSHKGERNTIYF; cdr3_nt: TGTGCCAGCTCCCATAAGGGGGAAAGAAACACCATATATTTT
cdr3_length: 12; j_call: TRBJ2-7; v_call: TRBV7-2; clone_size: many; d_call: NA; cdr3_aa: CASSPDKYEQYF; cdr3_nt: TGTGCCAGCAGCCCCGACAAGTACGAGCAGTACTTC
cdr3_length: 14; j_call: TRBJ2-7; v_call: TRBV6-6; clone_size: NA; d_call: NA; cdr3_aa: CASIQGPSRYEQYF; cdr3_nt: TGTGCCAGCATACAGGGTCCCTCGAGGTACGAGCAGTACTTC
cdr3_length: 14; j_call: TRBJ1-1; v_call: TRBV29-1; clone_size: few; d_call: NA; cdr3_aa: CSVVPQGRGSEAFF; cdr3_nt: TGCAGCGTTGTCCCCCAGGGGAGGGGAAGTGAAGCTTTCTTT
cdr3_length: 15; j_call: TRBJ2-3; v_call: TRBV29-1; clone_size: NA; d_call: NA; cdr3_aa: CSVERVGGATDTQYF; cdr3_nt: TGCAGCGTTGAAAGAGTCGGGGGCGCCACAGATACGCAGTATTTT